This TCR beta chain was retrieved from a study of cytomegalovirus exposure and HLA in healthy donors. The V gene lost 0 bases and the J gene lost 5 bases, with 12 bases spanning the gap. CDR3 length: 14 residues. Germline V gives CDR1 SGHRS, CDR2 YFSETQ. Only a few counts were recorded for this clone. Its antigen is currently unknown. PCR used 60 Vbeta primers and 13 Jbeta primers. This table comes from immunoSEQ multiplex PCR, and its TCRdb copy is limited to in-frame clones, with some not included. The sample lists 150,000 to 200,000 clones, approximately 85% occurring once. Study-wide findings and caveats: A few of the chains that were CMV-associated were confirmed in vitro to be specific for CMV antigens. TCR beta V- and J-gene trimming, according to a later analysis, was linked to a missense DCLRE1C variant. A later analysis associated 15,000 or so TCR beta sequences with HLA alleles at a 0.05 false discovery rate.

The clonotype comes from a man between 18 and 35 years old in good health and CMV-seropositive. Sequenced: PBMCs. V gene TRBV5-1 combines with J gene TRBJ2-7; D perhaps matches TRBD2 (5 bases). CDR3 region: CASSLVSGKDEQYF. For the CDR3, the DNA is TGCGCCAGCAGCTTGGTATCCGGGAAGGACGAGCAGTACTTC.